This TCR beta chain was observed in a study of human T cells and chemical hapten exposure. This clonotype has only a few counts. The germline gives CDR1 SGHRS, CDR2 YFSETQ. The trim removed 6 bases at V and 5 bases at J, leaving 6 bases unmatched. The length of the CDR3 is 14 residues. As for time point: patch test 1, 2 weeks after DPC sensitization. Treatment denoted: therapeutic diphenylcyclopropenone sensitization with weekly scalp DPC. TCRdb re-called the RACE reads with MiXCR, one entry per CDR3 protein. The sample records about 380,000 distinct CDR3 sequences, roughly 5% being singletons. The sequencing here drew on whole blood, taken in connection with sensitization to the hapten diphenylcyclopropenone (DPC). The sequence derives from a woman in her forties or fifties with alopecia areata. Some clones in this sample may be carry-over from other donors' samples. V usage is TRBV5-1 and J usage is TRBJ1-5; 9 nucleotides align to TRBD1. CDR3 sequence (DNA): TGCGCCAGCAAGCTTTGGACAGGGGATCAGCCCCAGCATTTT. Translating gives CASKLWTGDQPQHF.